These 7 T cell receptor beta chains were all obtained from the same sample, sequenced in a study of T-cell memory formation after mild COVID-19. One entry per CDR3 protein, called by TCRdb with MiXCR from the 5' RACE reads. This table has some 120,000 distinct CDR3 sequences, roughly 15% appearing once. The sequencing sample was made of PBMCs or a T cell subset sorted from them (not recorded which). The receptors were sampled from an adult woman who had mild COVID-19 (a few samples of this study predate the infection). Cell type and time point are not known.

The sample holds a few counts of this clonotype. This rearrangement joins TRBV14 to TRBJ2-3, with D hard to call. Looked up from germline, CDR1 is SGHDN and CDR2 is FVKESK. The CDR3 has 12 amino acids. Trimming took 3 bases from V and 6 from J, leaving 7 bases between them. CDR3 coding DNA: TGTGCCAGCAGCCACCCCCACGATACGCAGTATTTT. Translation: CASSHPHDTQYF.

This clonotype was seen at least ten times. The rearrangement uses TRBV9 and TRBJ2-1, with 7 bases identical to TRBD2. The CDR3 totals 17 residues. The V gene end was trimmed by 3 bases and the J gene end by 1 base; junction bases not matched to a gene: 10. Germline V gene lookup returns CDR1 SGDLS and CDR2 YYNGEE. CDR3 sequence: CASSAITSVLSYNEQFF. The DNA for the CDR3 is TGTGCCAGCAGCGCCATTACTAGCGTACTATCCTACAATGAGCAGTTCTTC. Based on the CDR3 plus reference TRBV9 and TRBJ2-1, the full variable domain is DSGVTQTPKHLITATGQRVTLRCSPRSGDLSVYWYQQSLDQGLQFLIQYYNGEERAKGNILERFSAQQFPDLHSELNLSSLELGDSALYFCASSAITSVLSYNEQFFGPGTRLTVL.

The CDR3 sequence is CASSARPYEQYF. The CDR3, as DNA: TGTGCCAGTAGTGCCCGCCCCTACGAGCAGTACTTC. The chain uses TRBV19 and TRBJ2-7; D ambiguous. CDR3 length: 12 residues. In germline, CDR1 is LNHDA, CDR2 SQIVND (reference sequence). Deletions cut 5 bases from V and 2 bases from J, with 7 bases between.

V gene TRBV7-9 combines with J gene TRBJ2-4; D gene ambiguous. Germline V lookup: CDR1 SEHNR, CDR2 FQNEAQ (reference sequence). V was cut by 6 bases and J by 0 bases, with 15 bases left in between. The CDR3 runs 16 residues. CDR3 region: CASSSQRTIAKNIQYF. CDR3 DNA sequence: TGTGCCAGCAGTTCTCAGAGAACAATAGCCAAAAACATTCAGTACTTC.

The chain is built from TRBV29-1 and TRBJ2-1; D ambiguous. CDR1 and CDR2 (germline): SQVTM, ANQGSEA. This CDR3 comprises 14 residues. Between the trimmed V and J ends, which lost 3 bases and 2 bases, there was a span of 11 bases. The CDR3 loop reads CSVEVDTPYNEQFF. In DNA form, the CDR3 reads TGCAGCGTTGAGGTAGATACTCCCTACAATGAGCAGTTCTTC.

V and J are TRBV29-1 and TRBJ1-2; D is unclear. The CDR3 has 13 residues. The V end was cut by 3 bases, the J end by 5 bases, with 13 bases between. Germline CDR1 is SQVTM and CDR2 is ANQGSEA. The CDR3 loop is CSVEVAGTYGYTF. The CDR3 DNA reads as TGCAGCGTTGAGGTCGCCGGTACTTATGGCTACACCTTC.

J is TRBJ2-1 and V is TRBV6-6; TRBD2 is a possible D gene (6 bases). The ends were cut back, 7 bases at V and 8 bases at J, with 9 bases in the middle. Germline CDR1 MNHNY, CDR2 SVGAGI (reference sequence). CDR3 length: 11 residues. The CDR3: CASTGGYEQFF. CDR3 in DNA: TGTGCCAGCACTGGAGGGTATGAGCAGTTCTTC.